Listed below are T cell receptor beta chains from one sample, sequenced in a study of T cell responses to AZD1222 COVID-19 vaccine. TCRdb's table, derived via immunoSEQ multiplex PCR, lists solely in-frame clones and lacks some. The table has around 69,000 clones, about four fifths seen once. The material was peripheral blood, obtained on day 0 of AZD1222 vaccination. The receptor set was obtained from an adult in good health. CDR3s include the opening cysteine and the closing phenylalanine or tryptophan. Fields, in order: D gene, clone size, V gene, J gene, CDR3 DNA, CDR3 protein. A D gene is named only where the DNA matches it firmly. Clone size is given for some rows only: seen once, a few or many times, or a class if the clone is expanded.

>TRBD2|medium-sized|TRBV29-1|TRBJ2-1
TGCAGCGTCCCACCCCCGGGAGGGTTCCACAATGAGCAGTTCTTC
CSVPPPGGFHNEQFF
>TRBD1|NA|TRBV6-5|TRBJ1-1
TGTGCCAGCAGTTACCGGACAGGGATCACTGAAGCTTTCTTT
CASSYRTGITEAFF
>TRBD1|NA|TRBV19|TRBJ2-1
TGTGCCAGTAGGAGTCAGGGGGCCTACAATGAGCAGTTCTTC
CASRSQGAYNEQFF
>NA|NA|TRBV27|TRBJ1-4
TGTGCCAGCAGTGATCGAACTATTAATGAAAAACTGTTTTTT
CASSDRTINEKLFF
>NA|NA|TRBV11-3|TRBJ2-1
TGTGCCAGCAGCCTTAACGGGGGCTATGAGCAGTTCTTC
CASSLNGGYEQFF
>TRBD2|NA|TRBV5-8|TRBJ2-3
TGTGCCAGCCCCAGTTTTAGCGGGGGGCCCACAGATACGCAGTATTTT
CASPSFSGGPTDTQYF
>NA|NA|TRBV10-2|TRBJ1-5
TGCGCCAGCAGTGAACAGCGGAATCAGCCCCAGCATTTT
CASSEQRNQPQHF
>NA|NA|TRBV29-1|TRBJ1-2
TGCAGCGTTGAACTCGTGTATGGGTTGGGCTACACCTTC
CSVELVYGLGYTF
>NA|NA|TRBV5-1|TRBJ1-2
TGCGCCAGCAGCTTGGGGGAGGTCTATGGCTACACCTTC
CASSLGEVYGYTF
>NA|NA|TRBV13|TRBJ1-4
TGTGCCAGCAGCTTAGAACCTAATGAAAAACTGTTTTTT
CASSLEPNEKLFF
>NA|once|TRBV28|TRBJ2-3
TGTGCCAGCAGCTCTCCCCCGGACACTCCTTTGGTAGATACGCAGTATTTT
CASSSPPDTPLVDTQYF
>NA|NA|TRBV12-3/TRBV12-4|TRBJ1-3
TGTGCCAGCAGGGGTGTAAACACCATATATTTT
CASRGVNTIYF
>NA|NA|TRBV11-2|TRBJ1-3
TGTGCCAGCAGAGCTGGACCCCGCGGAAACACCATATATTTT
CASRAGPRGNTIYF
>NA|NA|TRBV7-2|TRBJ1-5
TGTGCCAGCAGCTCGCAGGGAAATAGACAGCCCCAGCATTTT
CASSSQGNRQPQHF
>NA|once|TRBV2|TRBJ2-7
TGTGCCAGCAGCCCCCCTGGGGGGACGTCCTACGAGCAGTACTTC
CASSPPGGTSYEQYF
>NA|NA|TRBV5-1|TRBJ2-2
TGCGCCAGCAGCTCAACATCTGACACCGGGGAGCTGTTTTTT
CASSSTSDTGELFF
>NA|NA|TRBV7-9|TRBJ1-1
TGTGCCAGCAGCCTCGTCGACACTGAAGCTTTCTTT
CASSLVDTEAFF
>NA|NA|TRBV6-6|TRBJ1-2
TGTGCCAGCAGTTATTTAAGGGGGGCGCTTGGCTACACCTTC
CASSYLRGALGYTF
>NA|NA|TRBV9|TRBJ1-2
TGTGCCAGCACCTGGGGGGAAGGGGGATACTATGGCTACACCTTC
CASTWGEGGYYGYTF
>NA|NA|TRBV2|TRBJ2-7
TGTGCCAGCAGGATCGCCAGCTCCTACGAGCAGTACTTC
CASRIASSYEQYF
>NA|NA|TRBV5-8|TRBJ2-7
TGTGCCAGCAGCTTGGATGGCGGTTCATACGAGCAGTACTTC
CASSLDGGSYEQYF
>NA|NA|TRBV6-5|TRBJ2-3
TGTGCCAGCAGTTGGTACAGGGACACAGATACGCAGTATTTT
CASSWYRDTDTQYF
>TRBD1|once|TRBV11-2|TRBJ2-7
TGTGCCAGCAGTTTGCTATCGGGACAGTTCTACGAGCAGTACTTC
CASSLLSGQFYEQYF
>TRBD2|NA|TRBV6-5|TRBJ2-1
TGTGCCAGCAGTAAGGGACTAGCCGACTACAATGAGCAGTTCTTC
CASSKGLADYNEQFF
>TRBD1|NA|TRBV4-2|TRBJ1-5
TGTGCCAGCAGCCTCCAACAGGGGGGTAATCAGCCCCAGCATTTT
CASSLQQGGNQPQHF
>NA|few|TRBV6-2/TRBV6-3|TRBJ2-6
TGTGCCAGCAGTTATGAGGATGCTGGGGCCAACGTCCTGACTTTC
CASSYEDAGANVLTF
>NA|NA|TRBV7-8|TRBJ2-7
TGTGCCAGCAGCCACCCTGGGGGCTCCTACGAGCAGTACTTC
CASSHPGGSYEQYF
>NA|NA|TRBV2|TRBJ2-4
TGTGCCAGCAGTTTCAACTATCCCAAAAACATTCAGTACTTC
CASSFNYPKNIQYF
>TRBD2|once|TRBV20-1|TRBJ2-3
TGCAGTGCTAGTCGGGCGCGGGGGGAATCAGATACGCAGTATTTT
CSASRARGESDTQYF
>NA|few|TRBV5-1|TRBJ1-1
TGCGCCAGCAGCACGGGACACCTTGAAGCTTTCTTT
CASSTGHLEAFF
>TRBD1|NA|TRBV10-3|TRBJ2-2
TGTGCCATCATGCGGACAGGGGGCATGAACACCGGGGAGCTGTTTTTT
CAIMRTGGMNTGELFF
>NA|NA|TRBV3-1/TRBV3-2|TRBJ1-1
TGTGCCAGCAGCCAAGTTCAGAGCTTGTCTGAAGCTTTCTTT
CASSQVQSLSEAFF
>TRBD1|NA|TRBV7-2|TRBJ1-1
TGTGCCAGCAGCTTCGGGACAGGGCCTTTGAACACTGAAGCTTTCTTT
CASSFGTGPLNTEAFF
>NA|NA|TRBV19|TRBJ2-7
TGTGCCAGTAGTACAGGGGACCCGGACGAGCAGTACTTC
CASSTGDPDEQYF
>NA|NA|TRBV30|TRBJ1-1
TGTGCCTGGAGTGTACGGGGGGGGACTGAAGCTTTCTTT
CAWSVRGGTEAFF
>NA|NA|TRBV3-1/TRBV3-2|TRBJ1-2
TGTGCCAGCAGCCAAGACGGACGGCTTGGCTACACCTTC
CASSQDGRLGYTF
>NA|NA|TRBV7-9|TRBJ2-1
TGTGCCAGCAGCTTAGCGGAAGGGGGTCACAATGAGCAGTTCTTC
CASSLAEGGHNEQFF
>TRBD1|NA|TRBV27|TRBJ2-7
TGTGCCAGCAGTTTAGGGGGACAGGGCTCCTACGAGCAGTACTTC
CASSLGGQGSYEQYF
>TRBD1|NA|TRBV9|TRBJ1-3
TGTGCCAGCAGCCAGGGGGCGTACTCTGGAAACACCATATATTTT
CASSQGAYSGNTIYF
>NA|NA|TRBV6-6|TRBJ2-7
TGTGCCAGCAGAGCCGACAGAAGTCGGGGTGAGCAGTACTTC
CASRADRSRGEQYF
>TRBD2|few|TRBV6-5|TRBJ2-2
TGTGCCAGCAGTCCCGGGACTAGCGAGCTGTTTTTT
CASSPGTSELFF
>TRBD2|few|TRBV7-9|TRBJ2-1
TGTGCCAGCAGCTTAGTCACGGGGGGCAATGAGCAGTTCTTC
CASSLVTGGNEQFF
>TRBD2|NA|TRBV15|TRBJ2-3
TGTGCCACCAAAAAGCGGGACACAGATACGCAGTATTTT
CATKKRDTDTQYF
>TRBD2|NA|TRBV5-5|TRBJ2-1
TGTGCCAGCAGCGATAGCGGGGGGGCCGTCAATGAGCAGTTCTTC
CASSDSGGAVNEQFF
>TRBD1|many|TRBV20-1|TRBJ1-6
TGCAGTGCTAGTGGGACAGGGAGGTCACCCCTCCACTTT
CSASGTGRSPLHF
>NA|NA|TRBV4-3|TRBJ2-7
TGCGCCAGCAGCCAAGATCAATTAGGCTACGAGCAGTACTTC
CASSQDQLGYEQYF
>TRBD2|few|TRBV5-4|TRBJ2-4
TGTGCCAGCACCGAGGGAGGGAACATTCAGTACTTC
CASTEGGNIQYF
>NA|NA|TRBV7-5|TRBJ2-1
TGTGCCAGAAGCTCACCGATCCCCTACAGAGAGCAGTTCTTC
CARSSPIPYREQFF
>TRBD2|NA|TRBV5-1|TRBJ2-5
TGCGCCAGCAGCTCGTTTGCGGGGGGTAGGGAGACCCAGTACTTC
CASSSFAGGRETQYF
>NA|NA|TRBV5-1|TRBJ2-3
TGCGCCAGCAGCCTACTCCGCGGTAACACAGATACGCAGTATTTT
CASSLLRGNTDTQYF
>NA|NA|TRBV10-3|TRBJ1-1
TGTGCCATCAGTCACGGACTAACGGGGAACACTGAAGCTTTCTTT
CAISHGLTGNTEAFF
>NA|once|TRBV9|TRBJ2-7
TGTGCCAGCAGCACGGACTCATCCTACGAGCAGTACTTC
CASSTDSSYEQYF
>NA|NA|TRBV5-5|TRBJ1-5
TGTGCCAGCAGCTTGGCCGTGACAGAGGGCAATCAGCCCCAGCATTTT
CASSLAVTEGNQPQHF
>NA|NA|TRBV6-5|TRBJ2-3
TGTGCCAGCAGTTACGCGGAGTCCACAGATACGCAGTATTTT
CASSYAESTDTQYF
>TRBD2|NA|TRBV6-5|TRBJ2-2
TGTGCCAGCAGTTTTCTAGCGGGTACCGGGGAGCTGTTTTTT
CASSFLAGTGELFF
>NA|few|TRBV4-2|TRBJ2-7
TGTGCCAGCAGTAACGAAAGGACAGTCTACGAGCAGTACTTC
CASSNERTVYEQYF
>NA|NA|TRBV25-1|TRBJ2-7
TGTGCCAGCAGCCTTCACAGGGTACCCTACGAGCAGTACTTC
CASSLHRVPYEQYF